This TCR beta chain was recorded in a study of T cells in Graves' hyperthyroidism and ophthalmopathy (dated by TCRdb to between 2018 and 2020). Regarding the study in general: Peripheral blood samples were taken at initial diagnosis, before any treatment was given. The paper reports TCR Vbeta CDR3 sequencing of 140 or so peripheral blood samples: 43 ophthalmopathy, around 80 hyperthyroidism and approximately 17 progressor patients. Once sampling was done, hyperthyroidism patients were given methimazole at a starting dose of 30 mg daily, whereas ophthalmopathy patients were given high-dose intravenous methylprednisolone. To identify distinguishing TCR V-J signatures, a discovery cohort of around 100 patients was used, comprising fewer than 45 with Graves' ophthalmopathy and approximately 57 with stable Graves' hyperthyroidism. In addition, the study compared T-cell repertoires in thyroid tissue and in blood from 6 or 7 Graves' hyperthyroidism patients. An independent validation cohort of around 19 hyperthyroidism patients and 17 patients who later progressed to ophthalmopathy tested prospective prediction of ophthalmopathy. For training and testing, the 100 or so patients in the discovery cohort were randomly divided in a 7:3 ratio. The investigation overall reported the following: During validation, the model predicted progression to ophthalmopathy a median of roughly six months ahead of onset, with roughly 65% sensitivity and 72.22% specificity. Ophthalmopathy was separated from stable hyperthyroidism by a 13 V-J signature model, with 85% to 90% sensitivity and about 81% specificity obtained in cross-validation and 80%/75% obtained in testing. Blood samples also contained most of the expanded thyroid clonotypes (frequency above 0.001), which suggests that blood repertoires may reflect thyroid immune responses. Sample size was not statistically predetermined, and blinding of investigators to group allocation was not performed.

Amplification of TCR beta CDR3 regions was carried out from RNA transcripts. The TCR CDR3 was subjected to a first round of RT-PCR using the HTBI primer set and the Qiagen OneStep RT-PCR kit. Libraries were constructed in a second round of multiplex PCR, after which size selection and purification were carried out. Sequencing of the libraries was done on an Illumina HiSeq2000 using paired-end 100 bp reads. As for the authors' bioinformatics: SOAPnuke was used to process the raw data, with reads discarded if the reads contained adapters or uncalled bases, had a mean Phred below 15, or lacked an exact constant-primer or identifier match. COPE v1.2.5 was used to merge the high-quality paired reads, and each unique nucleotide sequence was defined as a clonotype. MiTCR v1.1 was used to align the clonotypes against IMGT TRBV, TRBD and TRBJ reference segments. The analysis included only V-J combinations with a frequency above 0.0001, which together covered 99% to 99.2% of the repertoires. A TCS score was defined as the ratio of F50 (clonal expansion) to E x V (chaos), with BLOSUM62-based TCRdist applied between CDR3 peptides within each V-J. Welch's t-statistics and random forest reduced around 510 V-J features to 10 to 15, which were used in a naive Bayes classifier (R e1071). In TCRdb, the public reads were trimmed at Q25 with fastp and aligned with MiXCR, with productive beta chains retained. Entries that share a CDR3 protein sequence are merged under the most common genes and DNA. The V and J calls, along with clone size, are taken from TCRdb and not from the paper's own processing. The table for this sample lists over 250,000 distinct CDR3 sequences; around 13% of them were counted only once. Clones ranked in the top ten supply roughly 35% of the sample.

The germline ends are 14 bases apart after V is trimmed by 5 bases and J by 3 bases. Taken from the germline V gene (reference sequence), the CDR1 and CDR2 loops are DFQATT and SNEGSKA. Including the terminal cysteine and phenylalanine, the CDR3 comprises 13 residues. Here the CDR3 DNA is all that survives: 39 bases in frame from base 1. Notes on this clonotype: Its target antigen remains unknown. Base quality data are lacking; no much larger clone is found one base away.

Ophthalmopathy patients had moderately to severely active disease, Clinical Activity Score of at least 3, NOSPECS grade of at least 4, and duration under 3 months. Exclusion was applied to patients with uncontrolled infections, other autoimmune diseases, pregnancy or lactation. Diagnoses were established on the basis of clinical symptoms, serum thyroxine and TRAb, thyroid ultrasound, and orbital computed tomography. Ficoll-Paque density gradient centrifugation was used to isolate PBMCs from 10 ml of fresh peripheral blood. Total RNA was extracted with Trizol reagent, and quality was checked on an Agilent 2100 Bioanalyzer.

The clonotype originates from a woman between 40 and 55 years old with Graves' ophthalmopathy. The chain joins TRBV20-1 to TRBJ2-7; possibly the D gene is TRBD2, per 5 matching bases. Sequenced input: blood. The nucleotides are TGCAGTGCTCCTGGACTTGCGGGCTACGAGCAGTACTTC. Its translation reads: CSAPGLAGYEQYF.